These 23 T cell receptor beta chains originate from one sample sequenced in a study of monozygotic twins with inflammatory bowel disease. After re-calling the 5' RACE reads, TCRdb lists one entry per CDR3 protein, DNA absent. The table lists more than 350,000 distinct CDR3 sequences. The sample consisted of blood. The receptors here all came from a human donor with ulcerative colitis or Crohn's disease, or a healthy co-twin of an affected twin (not recorded which).

The J gene is TRBJ1-5, the V gene TRBV19; there is no DNA to check the TCRdb D call of TRBD1. The CDR3 length is 14 residues. Looked up from germline, CDR1 is LNHDA and CDR2 is SQIVND (reference sequence). This chain's CDR3 is CASRQGIGNQPQHF.

The chain is built from TRBV30 and TRBJ2-2. Germline CDR1 reads GTSNPN; CDR2 reads SVGIG (reference sequence). The CDR3 runs 13 residues. This CDR3 is CAWSLLQTGELFF.

This chain joins TRBV2 and TRBJ2-1; TCRdb selects TRBD2, and the lack of DNA leaves this call unchecked. The CDR3 covers 12 residues. The germline V gene encodes CDR1 SNHLY and CDR2 FYNNEI. Here the CDR3 reads CASSLLDYEQFF.

Here the CDR3 reads CSVFTLPGATNGYTF. The chain links TRBV29-1 to TRBJ1-2; with no DNA, the TCRdb D assignment of TRBD1 cannot be verified. The CDR3 consists of 15 residues. The germline gives CDR1 SQVTM, CDR2 ANQGSEA.

The chain combines TRBV20-1 with TRBJ1-2; TCRdb's assignment of TRBD1 cannot be checked, as there is no DNA. The CDR3 has 12 amino acids. Germline values: CDR1 DFQATT, CDR2 SNEGSKA (reference sequence). CDR3 sequence reads: CSALQGQYGYTF.

The CDR3: CASTDVGDLTNEQFF. The genes are TRBV7-9 and TRBJ2-1; TCRdb selects TRBD1, and the lack of DNA leaves this call unchecked. The V gene's germline CDR1 is SEHNR and CDR2 FQNEAQ (reference sequence). The CDR3 sequence is 15 residues long.

This chain connects TRBV19 to TRBJ1-1. CDR3 length: 13 amino acids. Germline CDR1 and CDR2: LNHDA and SQIVND (reference sequence). The CDR3 loop is CASTPEGWTEAFF.

This chain connects TRBV7-2 to TRBJ2-3; checking the TCRdb D call of TRBD1 is not possible without DNA. CDR3 length: 15 residues. The germline V gene has CDR1 SGHTA and CDR2 FQGNSA. The CDR3 region is CASSVRGGATDTQYF.

The chain combines TRBV12-3 or TRBV12-4 with TRBJ2-1; the D gene TCRdb calls, TRBD1, cannot be checked with no DNA. This CDR3 is built from 12 residues. The CDR3: CASSGGRNEQFF.

This sequence joins TRBV30 and TRBJ2-4; the D gene TCRdb calls, TRBD2, cannot be checked with no DNA. The germline V gene has CDR1 GTSNPN and CDR2 SVGIG (reference sequence). The CDR3 is 18 amino acids. The CDR3 spells CAWSLKEGTSGAKNIQYF.

The V gene is TRBV9, the J gene TRBJ2-5. The CDR3 length is 14 residues. Per germline, CDR1 SGDLS and CDR2 YYNGEE. Here the CDR3 reads CASSVGLTQETQYF.

This chain joins TRBV2 and TRBJ2-7; the TCRdb D gene call, TRBD2, has no DNA to confirm it. The CDR3 contains 12 residues. From germline, CDR1 is SNHLY and CDR2 FYNNEI. CDR3 amino acids: CASATIGREQYF.

The rearrangement links TRBV12-3 or TRBV12-4 to TRBJ2-1; TCRdb calls TRBD2, which cannot be checked without DNA. This CDR3 has 14 amino acids. CDR3 region: CASSLRLAGDEQFF.

V and J are TRBV29-1 and TRBJ1-1. This CDR3 has 11 amino acids. The germline gives CDR1 SQVTM, CDR2 ANQGSEA. The CDR3 sequence: CSVEGGTEAFF.

The genes are TRBV10-3 and TRBJ2-5. In germline, CDR1 is ENHRY, CDR2 SYGVKD. The CDR3 spans 12 residues. The CDR3: CAISEAPGTQYF.

The chain combines TRBV4-2 with TRBJ2-1; TCRdb's D call of TRBD1 is untestable without DNA. CDR1 is LGHNA and CDR2 is YNFKEQ in the germline V gene. The CDR3 has 15 amino acids. The CDR3 is CASSRAGTAGREQFF.

The chain links TRBV18 to TRBJ2-7. CDR1 and CDR2 (germline): KGHSH, LQKENI. The CDR3 totals 14 residues. CDR3 sequence: CASSPPGPDYEQYF.

The rearrangement uses TRBV20-1 and TRBJ1-1. This CDR3 spans 14 amino acids. The germline gives CDR1 DFQATT, CDR2 SNEGSKA (reference sequence). CDR3 residues: CSASSPFLNTEAFF.

This rearrangement joins TRBV20-1 to TRBJ1-2; the TCRdb call, TRBD1, lacks DNA for checking. The CDR3 totals 16 residues. Looked up from germline, CDR1 is DFQATT and CDR2 is SNEGSKA (reference sequence). CDR3 sequence reads: CSARGGQGLPGYGYTF.

Here the CDR3 reads CSARGTGGRFHSNQPQHF. The J gene is TRBJ1-5, the V gene TRBV20-1; TCRdb gives TRBD1 as the D gene, but with no DNA this cannot be confirmed. CDR1 is DFQATT, CDR2 SNEGSKA, per germline (reference sequence). There are 18 residues in the CDR3.

This rearrangement joins TRBV18 to TRBJ2-1; TCRdb gives TRBD2 as the D gene, but with no DNA this cannot be confirmed. This CDR3 contains 17 residues. The germline gives CDR1 KGHSH, CDR2 LQKENI. The CDR3 region is CASSPKSGGPSYNEQFF.

This sequence joins TRBV10-3 and TRBJ2-7; TCRdb proposes TRBD2, but this gene call is untestable without DNA. This CDR3 contains 14 residues. Germline V gene sequence: CDR1 ENHRY, CDR2 SYGVKD. CDR3 sequence reads: CAISEGGLSYEQYF.

The gene calls are TRBV20-1 and TRBJ1-1. The CDR3 runs to 13 residues. The germline gives CDR1 DFQATT, CDR2 SNEGSKA (reference sequence). The CDR3 loop is CSASWRMNTEAFF.